These 32 T cell receptor beta chains originate from one sample sequenced in a study of T cells expressing NK-cell markers. TCRdb re-called the 5' RACE reads and gives one entry per CDR3 protein, without DNA. The table counts 350,000 to 450,000 distinct CDR3 sequences; roughly 5.5% lies in the top ten. The sample comprised blood T cells: a sorted CD56 or NKG2C T cell subset, CD4+ or CD8+ T cells, or bulk PBMC T cells (not recorded which). The receptors were sampled from a man between 18 and 69 years old in good health.

The V and J genes are TRBV3-1 and TRBJ2-5; TCRdb picks TRBD2, but there is no DNA to check that call. The CDR3 extends over 17 amino acids. Looked up from germline, CDR1 is LGHDT and CDR2 is YNNKEL (reference sequence). Here the CDR3 reads CASSQETSGASQETQYF.

J is TRBJ2-5 and V is TRBV5-1; TCRdb picks TRBD2, but there is no DNA to check that call. Germline CDR1 SGHRS, CDR2 YFSETQ. The CDR3 runs to 14 residues. The CDR3 reads CASSGGLASGTQYF. Full variable domain (rest looked up from reference TRBV5-1 and TRBJ2-5): KAGVTQTPRYLIKTRGQQVTLSCSPISGHRSVSWYQQTPGQGLQFLFEYFSETQRNKGNFPGRFSGRQFSNSRSEMNVSTLELGDSALYLCASSGGLASGTQYFGPGTRLLVL.

The chain carries TRBV6-2 or TRBV6-3 and TRBJ1-2; absent DNA, TCRdb's TRBD1 call cannot be checked. Germline V gene sequence: CDR1 MNHEY, CDR2 SVGEGT. CDR3 length equals 15 residues. Here the CDR3 reads CASSSTQGKRGNYTF.

This chain uses TRBV18 with TRBJ2-3. CDR3 size: 13 residues. Per germline, CDR1 KGHSH and CDR2 LQKENI. The CDR3 loop reads CASSGNANLPQYF.

The rearrangement uses TRBV5-1 and TRBJ2-2. The germline V gene has CDR1 SGHRS and CDR2 YFSETQ. There are 15 residues in the CDR3. The CDR3 loop reads CASSLLQANTGELFF.

This chain links TRBV28 with TRBJ1-2; TCRdb's assignment of TRBD1 cannot be checked, as there is no DNA. The CDR3 consists of 16 residues. Germline V gene lookup returns CDR1 MDHEN and CDR2 SYDVKM. Here the CDR3 reads CASSRQGISSSYGYTF.

The gene calls are TRBV7-9 and TRBJ1-4; as DNA is missing, the TRBD1 call by TCRdb cannot be tested. The length of the CDR3 is 14 residues. Germline V gene sequence: CDR1 SEHNR, CDR2 FQNEAQ (reference sequence). The CDR3 sequence: CASSTGGAGEKLFF.

The V gene is TRBV19, the J gene TRBJ2-7. The germline V gene has CDR1 LNHDA and CDR2 SQIVND (reference sequence). The CDR3 has 13 amino acids. CDR3 residues: CASSTDGSREQYF.

The rearrangement links TRBV6-2 or TRBV6-3 to TRBJ2-3; TCRdb's D call, TRBD1, is unchecked because there is no DNA. The CDR3 spans 16 residues. The germline V gene encodes CDR1 MNHEY and CDR2 SVGEGT. CDR3 loop: CASSRDRTPLPDTQYF.

V is TRBV12-3 or TRBV12-4 and J is TRBJ2-7. The CDR3 has 15 amino acids. The CDR3 is CASSLAERRTYEQYF.

The V and J genes are TRBV6-1 and TRBJ2-5; TCRdb's assignment of TRBD1 cannot be checked, as there is no DNA. The CDR3 runs 15 residues. The germline V gene encodes CDR1 MNHNS and CDR2 SASEGT. This CDR3 is CASSPYGTGGETQYF.

The chain couples TRBV29-1 to TRBJ2-2. Germline assignment: CDR1 SQVTM and CDR2 ANQGSEA. The CDR3 sequence is 13 residues long. The CDR3 spells CSVEPRLPGELFF.

The chain combines TRBV7-9 with TRBJ1-1; there is no DNA to check the TCRdb D call of TRBD1. This CDR3 region has 16 residues. In germline, CDR1 is SEHNR, CDR2 FQNEAQ (reference sequence). Here the CDR3 reads CASSTTGDRGDTEAFF.

The chain uses TRBV6-1 and TRBJ1-5. Germline CDR1 and CDR2: MNHNS and SASEGT. This CDR3 has 17 amino acids. CDR3 amino acids: CASSLRGGQISNQPQHF.

The chain uses TRBV28 and TRBJ1-1. CDR1 is MDHEN, CDR2 SYDVKM, per germline. This CDR3 region has 16 residues. CDR3 sequence reads: CASSSAAGGSDTEAFF.

This rearrangement joins TRBV6-5 to TRBJ1-6; there is no DNA to check the TCRdb D call of TRBD1. The CDR3 is 18 amino acids. Germline CDR1 MNHEY, CDR2 SVGAGI. This CDR3 reads CASSLTGIDSSYNSPLHF.

The chain has TRBV20-1 and TRBJ1-1; the TCRdb D gene call, TRBD1, has no DNA to confirm it. Germline CDR1 and CDR2: DFQATT and SNEGSKA (reference sequence). The CDR3 consists of 14 residues. The CDR3 region is CSAREQGGGTEAFF.

The CDR3 protein is CASSHRGHQETQYF. V is TRBV5-1 and J is TRBJ2-5; the TRBD1 assignment by TCRdb is unverifiable without DNA. The germline V gene has CDR1 SGHRS and CDR2 YFSETQ. The CDR3 consists of 14 residues.

This chain connects TRBV6-1 to TRBJ1-5. The CDR3 length is 13 residues. Germline values: CDR1 MNHNS, CDR2 SASEGT. CDR3: CAAGRKANQPQHF.

This chain uses TRBV24-1 with TRBJ2-5. Germline CDR1 and CDR2: KGHDR and SFDVKD. The CDR3 runs 11 residues. The CDR3: CATQSGETQYF.

The chain uses TRBV20-1 and TRBJ2-7; TCRdb selects TRBD1, and the lack of DNA leaves this call unchecked. The germline V gene encodes CDR1 DFQATT and CDR2 SNEGSKA (reference sequence). This CDR3 has 16 residues. The CDR3 here is CSAAGTGDIPSYEQYF.

The chain combines TRBV5-1 with TRBJ2-3; the TRBD1 assignment by TCRdb is unverifiable without DNA. The germline CDR1 and CDR2 sequences are SGHRS and YFSETQ. CDR3 length equals 17 residues. The CDR3 is CASSRSTRGWSTDTQYF.

V gene TRBV7-9 combines with J gene TRBJ2-2. Germline V gives CDR1 SEHNR, CDR2 FQNEAQ (reference sequence). The CDR3 extends over 14 amino acids. The CDR3 sequence is CASSGQTWPGELFF.

The J gene is TRBJ1-4, the V gene TRBV20-1; as DNA is missing, the TRBD1 call by TCRdb cannot be tested. This CDR3 is built from 14 residues. Germline V gene lookup returns CDR1 DFQATT and CDR2 SNEGSKA (reference sequence). CDR3 loop: CSGGGGRVDEKLFF.

The chain joins TRBV5-1 to TRBJ2-6; the TCRdb D gene call, TRBD1, has no DNA to confirm it. Per the germline V gene, CDR1 is SGHRS and CDR2 is YFSETQ. This CDR3 contains 17 residues. The CDR3 loop is CASSLGDSHSGANVLTF.

This sequence joins TRBV20-1 and TRBJ1-1; TCRdb names TRBD1, which stays unverified in the absence of DNA. CDR3 size: 14 residues. Germline CDR1 is DFQATT and CDR2 is SNEGSKA (reference sequence). CDR3 loop: CSARARGRGTEAFF.

The chain joins TRBV20-1 to TRBJ2-7; checking the TCRdb D call of TRBD1 is not possible without DNA. Germline assignment: CDR1 DFQATT and CDR2 SNEGSKA (reference sequence). The length of the CDR3 is 17 residues. CDR3 sequence reads: CSARSANRGQRGYEQYF.

The chain has TRBV20-1 and TRBJ1-6; TCRdb gives TRBD1 as the D gene, but with no DNA this cannot be confirmed. This CDR3 has 15 amino acids. CDR1 is DFQATT and CDR2 is SNEGSKA in the germline V gene (reference sequence). This CDR3 is CSARDGGGLNSPLHF.

The chain links TRBV5-1 to TRBJ2-1; TCRdb's assignment of TRBD2 cannot be checked, as there is no DNA. Germline V lookup: CDR1 SGHRS, CDR2 YFSETQ. This CDR3 has 18 residues. Here the CDR3 reads CASSLRPLGGGALHEQFF. The complete variable domain, with remaining parts taken from reference TRBV5-1 and TRBJ2-1, reads KAGVTQTPRYLIKTRGQQVTLSCSPISGHRSVSWYQQTPGQGLQFLFEYFSETQRNKGNFPGRFSGRQFSNSRSEMNVSTLELGDSALYLCASSLRPLGGGALHEQFFGPGTRLTVL.

This chain uses TRBV3-1 with TRBJ2-5; TCRdb gives TRBD2 as the D gene, but with no DNA this cannot be confirmed. There are 16 residues in the CDR3. In germline, CDR1 is LGHDT, CDR2 YNNKEL (reference sequence). The chain's CDR3 is CASSQGEGTSGGTQYF.

The chain joins TRBV6-5 to TRBJ2-5; TCRdb designates TRBD2, a call that cannot be tested without DNA. The germline V gene encodes CDR1 MNHEY and CDR2 SVGAGI. The CDR3 is made up of 17 amino acids. The CDR3 here is CASSYSFGGPFQETQYF.

The J gene is TRBJ2-3, the V gene TRBV7-8; absent DNA, TCRdb's TRBD1 call cannot be checked. The CDR3 sequence is 17 residues long. Looked up from germline, CDR1 is SGHVS and CDR2 is FQNEAQ. CDR3: CASSLVAGGSSTDTQYF.